The source of this T cell receptor beta chain is a study of siplizumab effects on memory and regulatory T cells. The protocol was immunoSEQ multiplex PCR, while the TCRdb copy is restricted to in-frame clones and leaves out a portion. The table shows about 64,000 clones, with around 96% occurring only once. V lost 0 bases, J lost 6 bases, and 1 base stayed unmatched. This CDR3 has 15 residues. The germline V gene has CDR1 MNHEY and CDR2 SVGAGI. The chain joins TRBV6-5 to TRBJ2-3; 12 bases align to TRBD1. Input material: naive CD8+ T cells sorted from blood. The receptor was derived from a human donor in good health. CDR3 sequence (DNA): TGTGCCAGCAGTTACTCCGGGACAGGGGGCGATACGCAGTATTTT. Translating gives CASSYSGTGGDTQYF.